The sequence of this T cell receptor (beta chain) was determined in a study of regulatory T cells in long-lasting Graves disease. Findings of the study overall: Persistent patients shared more public clonotypes (roughly 3,000) than newly diagnosed patients (approximately 960).

Documented time point: newly diagnosed GD, antithyroid drugs for less than 3 months. RNA isolated from PBMCs was used to make the TCR library. Researchers made TCR beta libraries by using iRepertoire HTBI primers and running Arm-PCR on CDR3 regions. MiXCR, run by TCRdb on the multiplex PCR reads, gives a single entry per CDR3 protein. The sample consists of 530,000 or so distinct CDR3 sequences, about 13% of them appearing once. This clonotype showed up many times. Its antigen is still unknown. The V end was cut by 3 bases, the J end by 0 bases, with 9 bases between. The CDR3 length is 14 residues. The same sample was also studied in work on T cells in Graves' hyperthyroidism and ophthalmopathy. That source notes: Diagnostic decisions used clinical symptoms, serum thyroxine and TRAb, thyroid ultrasound and orbital computed tomography. Before onset, ophthalmopathy was predicted by the model a median roughly 6.4 months earlier.

The sequence was obtained from a man in his thirties or forties with Graves disease. Sequenced material: peripheral blood mononuclear cells (PBMCs), taken at new diagnosis, from a patient treated with antithyroid drugs. V is TRBV12-3 or TRBV12-4 and J is TRBJ2-7, with D unclear. The DNA of the CDR3 is TGTGCCAGCAGTTTCATGCAGGCCTCCTACGAGCAGTACTTC. The encoded protein is CASSFMQASYEQYF.